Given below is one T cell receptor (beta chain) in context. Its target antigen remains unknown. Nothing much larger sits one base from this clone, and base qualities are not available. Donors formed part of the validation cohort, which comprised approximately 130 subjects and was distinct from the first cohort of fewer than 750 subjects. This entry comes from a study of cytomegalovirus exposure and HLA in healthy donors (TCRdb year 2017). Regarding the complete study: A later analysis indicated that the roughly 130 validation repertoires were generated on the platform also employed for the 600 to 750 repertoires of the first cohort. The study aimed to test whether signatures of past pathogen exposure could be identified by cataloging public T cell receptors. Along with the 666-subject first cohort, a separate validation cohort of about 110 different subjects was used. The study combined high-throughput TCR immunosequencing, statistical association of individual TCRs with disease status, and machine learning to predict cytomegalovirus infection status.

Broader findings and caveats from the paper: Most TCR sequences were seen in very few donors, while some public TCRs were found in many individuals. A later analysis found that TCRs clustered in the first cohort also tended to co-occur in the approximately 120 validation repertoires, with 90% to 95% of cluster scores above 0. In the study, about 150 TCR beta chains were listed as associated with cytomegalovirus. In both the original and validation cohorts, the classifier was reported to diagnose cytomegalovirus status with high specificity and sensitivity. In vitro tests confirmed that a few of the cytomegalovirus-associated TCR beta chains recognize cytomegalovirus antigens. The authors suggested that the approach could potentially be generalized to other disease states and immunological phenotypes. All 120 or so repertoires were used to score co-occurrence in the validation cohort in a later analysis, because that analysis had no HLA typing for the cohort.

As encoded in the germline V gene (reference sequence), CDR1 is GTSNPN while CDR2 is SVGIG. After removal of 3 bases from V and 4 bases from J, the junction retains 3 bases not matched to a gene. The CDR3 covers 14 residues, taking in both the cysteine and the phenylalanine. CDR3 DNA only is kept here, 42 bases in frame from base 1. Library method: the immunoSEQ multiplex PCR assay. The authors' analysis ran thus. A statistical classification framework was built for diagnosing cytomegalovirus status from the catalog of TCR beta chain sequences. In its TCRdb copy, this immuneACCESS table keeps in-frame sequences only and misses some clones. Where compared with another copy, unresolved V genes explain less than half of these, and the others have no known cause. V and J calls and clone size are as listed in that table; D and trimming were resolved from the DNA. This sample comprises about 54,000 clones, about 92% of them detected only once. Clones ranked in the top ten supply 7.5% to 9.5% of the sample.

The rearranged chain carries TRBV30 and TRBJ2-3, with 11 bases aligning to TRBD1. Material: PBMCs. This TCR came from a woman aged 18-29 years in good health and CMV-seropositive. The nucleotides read TGTGCCTGGAGCTCGGGACAGGGGGCAGATACGCAGTATTTT. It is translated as CAWSSGQGADTQYF.